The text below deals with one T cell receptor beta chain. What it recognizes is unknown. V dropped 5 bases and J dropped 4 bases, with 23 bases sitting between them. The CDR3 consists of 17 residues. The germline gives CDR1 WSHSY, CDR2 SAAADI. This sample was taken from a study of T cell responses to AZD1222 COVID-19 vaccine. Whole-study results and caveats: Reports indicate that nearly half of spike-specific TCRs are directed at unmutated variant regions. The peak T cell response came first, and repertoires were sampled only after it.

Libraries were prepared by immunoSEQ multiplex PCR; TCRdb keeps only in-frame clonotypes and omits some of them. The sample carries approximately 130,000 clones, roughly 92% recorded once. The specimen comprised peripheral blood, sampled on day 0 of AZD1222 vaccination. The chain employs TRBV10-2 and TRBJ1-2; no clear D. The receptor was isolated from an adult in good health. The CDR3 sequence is CASSPSISPLTRYGYTF. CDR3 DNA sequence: TGCGCCAGCAGTCCCTCAATTAGTCCGCTTACCCGCTATGGCTACACCTTC.